The 32 T cell receptor beta chains below all came from one sample that was sequenced in a study of blood T cell repertoires in COVID-19. TCRdb's table, derived via immunoSEQ multiplex PCR, lists solely in-frame clones and lacks some. The repertoire has over 120,000 clones, about 86% of them found once; the top ten carry over 8.5%. Input material: peripheral blood. Every receptor here comes from a woman aged 50 to 65 with active or convalescent COVID-19.

The V gene is TRBV5-8, the J gene TRBJ2-5, with D perhaps matching TRBD2 (5 bases). CDR1 is SGHTS and CDR2 is YDEGEE in the germline V gene. The CDR3 totals 17 residues. V was pared by 0 bases and J by 2 bases, with 17 bases between. The CDR3: CASSLGPPYAGQETQYF. Here the CDR3 DNA reads TGTGCCAGCAGCTTGGGACCCCCGTACGCGGGTCAAGAGACCCAGTACTTC.

The chain links TRBV19 to TRBJ2-5; 9 bases line up with TRBD2. CDR3 length: 16 amino acids. Unmatched junction bases numbered 8, after V lost 1 base and J lost 5 bases. Germline CDR1 is LNHDA and CDR2 is SQIVND (reference sequence). The CDR3 is CASSIVGGGDEETQYF. The CDR3 DNA reads as TGTGCCAGTAGTATAGTAGGCGGGGGGGATGAGGAGACCCAGTACTTC.

V is TRBV28 and J is TRBJ1-3, with TRBD1 matching 7 bases. V was clipped by 6 bases and J by 4 bases; unmatched bases: 9. Germline V gene lookup returns CDR1 MDHEN and CDR2 SYDVKM. CDR3 size: 15 residues. The CDR3 sequence is CASSIDRAKGNTIYF. The CDR3 region has the DNA TGTGCCAGCAGCATAGACAGGGCGAAAGGAAACACCATATATTTT.

The chain couples TRBV6-4 to TRBJ1-2; perhaps TRBD1 as D (5 bases). V gave up 3 bases and J gave up 8 bases, with 19 bases separating them. Per the germline V gene, CDR1 is MRHNA and CDR2 is SNTAGT. The CDR3 is 15 residues long. CDR3 residues: CASSDSGQRGLGYTF. CDR3 bases: TGTGCCAGCAGTGATTCGGGCCAAAGGGGTTTGGGCTACACCTTC.

The rearrangement uses TRBV19 and TRBJ2-6, with TRBD1 matching over 10 bases. CDR1 and CDR2 from the germline V gene are LNHDA and SQIVND (reference sequence). V dropped 3 bases and J dropped 3; count of bases not matched to a gene: 14. The CDR3 extends over 20 amino acids. The CDR3: CASSIRPGQGKGIGANVLTF. In DNA, the CDR3 is TGTGCCAGTAGTATCAGACCGGGACAGGGGAAAGGAATTGGGGCCAACGTCCTGACTTTC. Full variable domain (missing parts from reference TRBV19 and TRBJ2-6): DGGITQSPKYLFRKEGQNVTLSCEQNLNHDAMYWYRQDPGQGLRLIYYSQIVNDFQKGDIAEGYSVSREKKESFPLTVTSAQKNPTAFYLCASSIRPGQGKGIGANVLTFGAGSRLTVL.

The genes are TRBV4-2 and TRBJ2-7, with a weak D call TRBD1 (5 bases). CDR3 size: 14 residues. Trimming removed 4 bases from V and 7 bases from J, with 17 bases in between. The germline CDR1 and CDR2 sequences are LGHNA and YNFKEQ. CDR3 bases: TGTGCCAGCAGCCCTCGGACACGGTTGGGTGAGCAGTACTTC. This translates into CASSPRTRLGEQYF.

This sequence joins TRBV18 and TRBJ2-3; tentatively, D is TRBD2 (5 bases). This CDR3 has 13 residues. Germline V lookup: CDR1 KGHSH, CDR2 LQKENI. The ends were cut back, 2 bases at V and 4 bases at J, with 7 bases in the middle. This CDR3 is CASSPISADTQYF. The CDR3 nucleotides read TGTGCCAGCTCACCAATTAGCGCAGATACGCAGTATTTT.

This clone was counted a few times. The genes are TRBV12-5 and TRBJ2-1; D call uncertain. V lost 0 bases and J 10 bases, leaving 4 bases between the germline ends. CDR3 length equals 11 residues. Germline CDR1 is LGHNT and CDR2 is FRNRAP. CDR3 region: CASGLVAEQFF. In nucleotides, the CDR3 is TGTGCTAGTGGTTTGGTAGCCGAGCAGTTCTTC.

The chain recombines TRBV19 with TRBJ2-5; maybe TRBD1 (5 bases). In germline, CDR1 is LNHDA, CDR2 SQIVND (reference sequence). Trimming took 5 bases from V and 3 from J, leaving 10 bases between them. CDR3 size: 13 residues. CDR3 amino acids: CASSFDSEETQYF. The CDR3 DNA reads as TGTGCCAGTAGTTTCGACAGCGAAGAGACCCAGTACTTC.

The chain uses TRBV27 and TRBJ2-7; tentative D call: TRBD2 (6 bases). V shed 2 bases and J shed 3 bases, with 14 bases lying between them. Germline V gene data show CDR1 as MNHEY and CDR2 as SMNVEV (reference sequence). The CDR3 length is 15 residues. CDR3 DNA: TGTGCCAGCAGTTTAAGTGGGGGGACTGGCTACGAGCAGTACTTC. The encoded protein is CASSLSGGTGYEQYF.

The chain has TRBV30 and TRBJ1-4, with 10 nucleotides matching TRBD1. Germline CDR1 is GTSNPN and CDR2 is SVGIG (reference sequence). The CDR3 runs to 18 residues. Trimming removed 0 bases from V and 3 bases from J; junction bases left unmatched: 10. The CDR3 DNA follows: TGTGCCTGGAGTGTACGGGACAGGGGAGAGTCGCCTAATGAAAAACTGTTTTTT. This gives the protein CAWSVRDRGESPNEKLFF.

The genes are TRBV3-1 (or the pseudogene TRBV3-2) and TRBJ1-6; D unclear. V dropped 1 base and J dropped 7 bases, with 11 bases sitting between them. The length of the CDR3 is 15 residues. Germline V gives CDR1 LGHDT, CDR2 YNNKEL (reference sequence). The CDR3 sequence: CASSQGTRENSPLHF. The CDR3 region has the DNA TGTGCCAGCAGCCAAGGTACGAGAGAAAATTCACCCCTCCACTTT.

This clone showed up just a few times. Other DNA sequences in the same sample also yield this CDR3. This chain joins TRBV2 and TRBJ2-5; 15 bases map to TRBD2. Germline CDR1 is SNHLY and CDR2 is FYNNEI. The CDR3 contains 15 residues. Trimming removed 8 bases from V and 4 bases from J; junction bases left unmatched: 5. DNA of the CDR3: TGTGCCAGCCGGACTAGCGGGGGGGCAGGAGAGACCCAGTACTTC. It codes for CASRTSGGAGETQYF.

The chain is built from TRBV28 and TRBJ2-1; D gene uncertain. The V and J ends lost 2 bases and 5 bases respectively, with 19 bases between them. The CDR3 runs to 17 residues. Germline lookup yields CDR1 MDHEN and CDR2 SYDVKM. Written as DNA, the CDR3 is TGTGCCAGCAGTTTAATTCCCTCCAAGACACTGAACAATGAGCAGTTCTTC. Protein sequence: CASSLIPSKTLNNEQFF.

This chain links TRBV10-1 with TRBJ1-4; D remains ambiguous. There are 13 residues in the CDR3. CDR1 is WNHNN and CDR2 is SYGVQD in the germline V gene (reference sequence). V lost 8 bases and J lost 12, with 19 bases in between. CDR3 in DNA: TGCGCCAGCCCGAGGATCTTTCCTCGAGAACTGTTTTTT. It codes for CASPRIFPRELFF.

The chain employs TRBV9 and TRBJ1-2; 9 bases match TRBD1. The CDR3 length is 15 residues. The germline gives CDR1 SGDLS, CDR2 YYNGEE. The junction had 9 bases not matched to a gene; V was cut back by 2 bases and J by 7 bases. CDR3 sequence reads: CASSVGTGPAVGYTF. The DNA for the CDR3 is TGTGCCAGCAGCGTTGGGACAGGGCCTGCTGTTGGCTACACCTTC.

This clone was detected only a few times. This chain connects TRBV4-2 to TRBJ2-1; 10 positions match TRBD1. The CDR3 length is 15 residues. Germline CDR1 and CDR2: LGHNA and YNFKEQ. The V and J ends lost 5 bases and 2 bases, in that order; junction bases with no gene match: 3. The CDR3 here is CASSLDRGPYNEQFF. The CDR3 coding sequence is TGTGCCAGCAGCTTAGACAGGGGGCCCTACAATGAGCAGTTCTTC.

This chain connects TRBV4-3 to TRBJ1-2; D unclear. The germline V and J ends were trimmed by 0 bases and 3 bases, with 11 bases remaining between them. Germline V gives CDR1 LGHNA, CDR2 YSLEER. The CDR3 consists of 15 residues. For the CDR3, the DNA is TGCGCCAGCAGCCAAGATGTCGGGGTTTACTATGGCTACACCTTC. Translating gives CASSQDVGVYYGYTF.

The genes are TRBV25-1 and TRBJ2-2; 7 bases are shared with TRBD2. The CDR3 loop spans 17 amino acids. V gave up 4 bases and J gave up 2 bases; unmatched junction bases: 10. The germline V gene has CDR1 MGHDK and CDR2 SYGVNS. The CDR3: CASSGALGRDNTGELFF. For the CDR3, the DNA is TGTGCCAGCAGTGGGGCCTTGGGGAGGGATAACACCGGGGAGCTGTTTTTT.

CDR3 region: CASSRVAEGYTF. DNA of the CDR3: TGTGCCAGCAGTCGGGTAGCGGAAGGCTACACCTTC. The rearrangement links TRBV25-1 to TRBJ1-2; the D is unclear. Germline lookup yields CDR1 MGHDK and CDR2 SYGVNS. Between the trimmed V and J ends, which lost 5 bases and 8 bases, there was a span of 12 bases. CDR3 length: 12 amino acids.

The chain has TRBV10-3 and TRBJ2-5; TRBD1 is a possible D gene (7 bases). The CDR3 contains 15 residues. V lost 4 bases and J lost 7, with 19 bases in between. Germline V gene sequence: CDR1 ENHRY, CDR2 SYGVKD. The CDR3, as DNA: TGTGCCATCAGTGTCGCGCAGGGGGGAGGTGGGACCCAGTACTTC. Translation gives CAISVAQGGGGTQYF.

V is TRBV5-5 and J is TRBJ1-2; D not certain. Trimming took 4 bases from V and 3 from J, leaving 19 bases between them. Germline assignment: CDR1 SGHKS and CDR2 YYEKEE (reference sequence). CDR3 length: 16 residues. CDR3 coding DNA: TGTGCCAGCAGCCCTCTTTTTGAGGTATCATACTATGGCTACACCTTC. The encoded protein is CASSPLFEVSYYGYTF.

The V call is TRBV2, the J call TRBJ1-3; a possible D gene is TRBD1 (6 bases). Trimming left V 8 bases short and J 2 bases short, with 10 bases between. Per the germline V gene, CDR1 is SNHLY and CDR2 is FYNNEI. This CDR3 region has 13 residues. The CDR3 loop is CASRPGAGNTIYF. As DNA, the CDR3 is TGTGCCAGCCGACCAGGGGCTGGAAACACCATATATTTT.

The gene calls are TRBV30 and TRBJ2-7; the match to TRBD1 covers 7 bases. V shed 4 bases and J 4 bases; nucleotides not matched to a gene: 7. Germline-derived CDR1 and CDR2 are GTSNPN and SVGIG (reference sequence). The CDR3 loop spans 13 amino acids. CDR3 in amino acids: CAWNDRDSYEQYF. CDR3 DNA: TGTGCCTGGAATGACAGGGACAGTTACGAGCAGTACTTC.

The chain has TRBV13 and TRBJ1-1; 7 bases are shared with TRBD1. Germline CDR1 reads PRHDT; CDR2 reads FYEKMQ (reference sequence). V lost 5 bases to trimming and J lost 0 bases; unmatched junction nucleotides: 6. The CDR3 spans 15 residues. For the CDR3, the DNA is TGTGCCAGCAGCCGACCGCAGGGGGTGAACACTGAAGCTTTCTTT. It codes for CASSRPQGVNTEAFF.

The rearrangement joins TRBV24-1 to TRBJ2-2; 9 bases fit TRBD1. The length of the CDR3 is 20 residues. J lost 3 bases, V lost 0 bases, and 13 bases had no gene match. Germline V gene lookup returns CDR1 KGHDR and CDR2 SFDVKD. The CDR3 nucleotides read TGTGCCACCAGTGATTTGCAGACAGGGGGTCCGGGAGAGGACACCGGGGAGCTGTTTTTT. It is translated as CATSDLQTGGPGEDTGELFF.

The genes are TRBV29-1 and TRBJ2-1; 12 bases align to TRBD2. The V gene's germline CDR1 is SQVTM and CDR2 ANQGSEA. The V and J ends lost 3 bases and 12 bases, in that order; junction bases with no gene match: 15. This CDR3 comprises 16 residues. The CDR3 nucleotides are TGCAGCGTTGATGGTGGGTTGCCTAGCGGGAGGGCTGGGCAGTTCTTC. Translating gives CSVDGGLPSGRAGQFF.

The chain employs TRBV7-9 and TRBJ2-2; 11 bases agree with TRBD1. This CDR3 contains 17 residues. Germline V gene sequence: CDR1 SEHNR, CDR2 FQNEAQ (reference sequence). The J segment lost 3 bases and the V segment lost 5 bases, leaving 8 bases of the junction unmatched. The CDR3 region is CASSLFRDRGYTGELFF. The CDR3 DNA is TGTGCCAGCAGCCTGTTCCGGGACAGGGGGTACACCGGGGAGCTGTTTTTT.

This sequence joins TRBV14 and TRBJ2-1; TRBD2 agrees at 11 bases. The CDR3 is 17 residues long. Germline CDR1 and CDR2: SGHDN and FVKESK. V shed 1 base and J 4 bases; nucleotides not matched to a gene: 6. The CDR3 nucleotides are TGTGCCAGCAGCCAAGCTTCCTGGACTAGCGGGTACAATGAGCAGTTCTTC. Translating gives CASSQASWTSGYNEQFF.

This clone has just a few counts. The chain recombines TRBV19 with TRBJ2-2, with TRBD1 matching over 8 bases. The ends lost 6 bases at V and 3 bases at J; junction bases unmatched: 9. Germline V lookup: CDR1 LNHDA, CDR2 SQIVND (reference sequence). There are 16 residues in the CDR3. The DNA for the CDR3 is TGTGCCAGTAGACAGACAGGGGAATTGTACACCGGGGAGCTGTTTTTT. As protein: CASRQTGELYTGELFF. The variable domain in full, completed from reference TRBV19 and TRBJ2-2, reads DGGITQSPKYLFRKEGQNVTLSCEQNLNHDAMYWYRQDPGQGLRLIYYSQIVNDFQKGDIAEGYSVSREKKESFPLTVTSAQKNPTAFYLCASRQTGELYTGELFFGEGSRLTVL.

V is TRBV19 and J is TRBJ1-1; TRBD1 might be the D (5 bases). Looked up from germline, CDR1 is LNHDA and CDR2 is SQIVND (reference sequence). This CDR3 spans 16 amino acids. Between the trimmed V and J ends, which lost 3 bases and 3 bases, there was a span of 17 bases. The CDR3 loop is CASSISVGRAHTEAFF. CDR3 DNA sequence: TGTGCCAGTAGTATTTCCGTGGGCAGGGCGCACACTGAAGCTTTCTTT. Full variable domain (missing parts from reference TRBV19 and TRBJ1-1): DGGITQSPKYLFRKEGQNVTLSCEQNLNHDAMYWYRQDPGQGLRLIYYSQIVNDFQKGDIAEGYSVSREKKESFPLTVTSAQKNPTAFYLCASSISVGRAHTEAFFGQGTRLTVV.

The gene calls are TRBV9 and TRBJ2-2; 10 positions match TRBD2. The V and J ends lost 3 bases and 2 bases, in that order; junction bases with no gene match: 13. This CDR3 is 19 amino acids long. CDR1 is SGDLS, CDR2 YYNGEE, per germline. In DNA form, the CDR3 reads TGTGCCAGCAGCGGCCATCCGGGACTAGCGAGACTAAACACCGGGGAGCTGTTTTTT. It codes for CASSGHPGLARLNTGELFF. Combining the CDR3 with reference TRBV9 and TRBJ2-2 gives the whole variable domain DSGVTQTPKHLITATGQRVTLRCSPRSGDLSVYWYQQSLDQGLQFLIQYYNGEERAKGNILERFSAQQFPDLHSELNLSSLELGDSALYFCASSGHPGLARLNTGELFFGEGSRLTVL.